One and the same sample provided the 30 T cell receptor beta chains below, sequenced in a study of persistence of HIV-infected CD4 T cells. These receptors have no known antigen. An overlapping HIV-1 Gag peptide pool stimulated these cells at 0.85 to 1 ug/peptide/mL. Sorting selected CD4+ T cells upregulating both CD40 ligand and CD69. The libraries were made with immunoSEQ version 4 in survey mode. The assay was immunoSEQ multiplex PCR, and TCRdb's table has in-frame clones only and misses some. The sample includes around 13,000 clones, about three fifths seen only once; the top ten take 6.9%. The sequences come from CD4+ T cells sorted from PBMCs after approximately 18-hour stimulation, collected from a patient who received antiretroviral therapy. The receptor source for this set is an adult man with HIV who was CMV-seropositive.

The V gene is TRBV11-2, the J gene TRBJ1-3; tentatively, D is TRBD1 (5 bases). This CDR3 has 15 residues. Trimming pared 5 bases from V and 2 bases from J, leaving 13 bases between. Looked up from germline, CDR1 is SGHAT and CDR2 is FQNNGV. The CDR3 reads CASSQDRGAGNTIYF. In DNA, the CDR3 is TGTGCCAGCAGCCAGGACCGAGGGGCTGGAAACACCATATATTTT.

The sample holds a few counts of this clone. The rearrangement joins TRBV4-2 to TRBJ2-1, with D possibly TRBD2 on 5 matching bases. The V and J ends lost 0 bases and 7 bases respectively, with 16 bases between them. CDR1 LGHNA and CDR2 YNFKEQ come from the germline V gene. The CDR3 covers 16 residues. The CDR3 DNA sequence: TGTGCCAGCAGCCAAGATCTCAGCGGTCCCAGGAATGAGCAGTTCTTC. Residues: CASSQDLSGPRNEQFF.

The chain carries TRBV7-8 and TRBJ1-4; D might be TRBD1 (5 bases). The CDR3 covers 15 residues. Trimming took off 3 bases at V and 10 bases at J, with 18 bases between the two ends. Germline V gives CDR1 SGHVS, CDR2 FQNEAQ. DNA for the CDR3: TGTGCCAGCAGCTTTCGGGACGGGGTCGATGGAAAACTGTTTTTT. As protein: CASSFRDGVDGKLFF.

CDR3 loop: CASRTNRGPRDTEAFF. DNA of the CDR3: TGTGCCAGCAGGACTAACAGGGGCCCCCGGGACACTGAAGCTTTCTTT. The V call is TRBV28, the J call TRBJ1-1, with TRBD1 identical over 7 bases. V was clipped by 6 bases and J by 3 bases; unmatched bases: 13. The germline V gene has CDR1 MDHEN and CDR2 SYDVKM. There are 16 residues in the CDR3.

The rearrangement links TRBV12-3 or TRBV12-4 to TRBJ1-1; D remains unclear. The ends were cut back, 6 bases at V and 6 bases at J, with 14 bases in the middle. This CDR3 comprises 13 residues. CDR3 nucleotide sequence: TGTGCCAGCAGCTTGCCCATGCGCGCTGAAGCTTTCTTT. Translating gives CASSLPMRAEAFF.

CDR3 sequence: CAISKGQGIDEQYF. In nucleotides, the CDR3 is TGTGCCATCAGTAAGGGACAGGGGATCGACGAGCAGTACTTC. The V and J genes are TRBV10-3 and TRBJ2-7; TRBD1 matches at 10 bases. V gave up 5 bases and J gave up 5 bases; unmatched junction bases: 6. Per germline, CDR1 ENHRY and CDR2 SYGVKD. The length of the CDR3 is 14 residues.

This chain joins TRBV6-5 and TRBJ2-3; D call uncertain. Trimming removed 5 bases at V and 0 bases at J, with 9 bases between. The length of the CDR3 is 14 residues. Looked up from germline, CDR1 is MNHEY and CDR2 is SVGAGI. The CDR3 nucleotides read TGTGCCAGCAGTCGAGGAGACAGCACAGATACGCAGTATTTT. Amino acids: CASSRGDSTDTQYF.

DNA of the CDR3: TGTGCCAGCAGTGAAGCCCTTGGCGCTGGAAACACCATATATTTT. This translates into CASSEALGAGNTIYF. The rearrangement links TRBV6-1 to TRBJ1-3; D unresolved. This CDR3 has 15 residues. Trimming cost V 0 bases and J 2 bases, with 8 bases left between them. Germline-derived CDR1 and CDR2 are MNHNS and SASEGT.

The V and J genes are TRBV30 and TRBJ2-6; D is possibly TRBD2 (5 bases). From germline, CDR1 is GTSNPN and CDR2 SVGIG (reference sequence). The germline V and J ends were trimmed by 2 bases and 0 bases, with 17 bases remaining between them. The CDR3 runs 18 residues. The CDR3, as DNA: TGTGCCTGGAGTCTCGACGCTCTCGGGATCTCTGGGGCCAACGTCCTGACTTTC. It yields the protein CAWSLDALGISGANVLTF.

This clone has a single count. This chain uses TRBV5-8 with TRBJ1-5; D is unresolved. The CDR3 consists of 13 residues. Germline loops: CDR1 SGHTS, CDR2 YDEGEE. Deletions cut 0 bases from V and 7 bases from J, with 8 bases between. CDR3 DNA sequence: TGTGCCAGCAGCTTGGCCCGAAGGCAGCCCCAGCATTTT. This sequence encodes CASSLARRQPQHF.

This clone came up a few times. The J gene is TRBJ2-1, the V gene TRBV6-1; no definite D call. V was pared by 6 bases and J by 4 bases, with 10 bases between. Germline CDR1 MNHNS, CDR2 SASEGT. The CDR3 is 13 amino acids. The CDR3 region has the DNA TGTGCCAGCAGCTCAGCCTCGTACAATGAGCAGTTCTTC. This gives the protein CASSSASYNEQFF.

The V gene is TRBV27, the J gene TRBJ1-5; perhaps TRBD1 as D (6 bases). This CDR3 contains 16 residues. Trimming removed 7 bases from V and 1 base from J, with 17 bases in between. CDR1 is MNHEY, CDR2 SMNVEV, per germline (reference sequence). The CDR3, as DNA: TGTGCCAGCAAATCGGGCCTCAGGGGAAGCAATCAGCCCCAGCATTTT. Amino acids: CASKSGLRGSNQPQHF.

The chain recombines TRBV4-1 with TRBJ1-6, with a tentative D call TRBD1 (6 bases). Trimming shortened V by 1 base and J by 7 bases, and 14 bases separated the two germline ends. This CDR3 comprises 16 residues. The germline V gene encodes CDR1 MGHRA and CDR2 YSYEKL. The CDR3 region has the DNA TGCGCCAGCAGCCAAGTTTTGGGGGGGCCAAATTCACCCCTCCACTTT. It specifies CASSQVLGGPNSPLHF.

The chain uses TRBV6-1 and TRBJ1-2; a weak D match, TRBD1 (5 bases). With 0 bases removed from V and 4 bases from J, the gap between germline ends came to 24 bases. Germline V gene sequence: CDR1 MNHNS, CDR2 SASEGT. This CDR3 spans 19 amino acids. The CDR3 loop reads CASSEARDRVGSLTYGYTF. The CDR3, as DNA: TGTGCCAGCAGTGAAGCGCGAGACAGAGTCGGCTCATTGACCTATGGCTACACCTTC.

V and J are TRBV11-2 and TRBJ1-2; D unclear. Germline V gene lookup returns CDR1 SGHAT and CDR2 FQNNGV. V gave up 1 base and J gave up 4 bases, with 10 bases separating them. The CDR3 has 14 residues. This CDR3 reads CASSLAQLAYGYTF. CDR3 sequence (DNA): TGTGCCAGCAGCTTAGCACAGTTAGCCTATGGCTACACCTTC. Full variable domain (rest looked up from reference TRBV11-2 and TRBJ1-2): EAGVAQSPRYKIIEKRQSVAFWCNPISGHATLYWYQQILGQGPKLLIQFQNNGVVDDSQLPKDRFSAERLKGVDSTLKIQPAKLEDSAVYLCASSLAQLAYGYTFGSGTRLTVV.

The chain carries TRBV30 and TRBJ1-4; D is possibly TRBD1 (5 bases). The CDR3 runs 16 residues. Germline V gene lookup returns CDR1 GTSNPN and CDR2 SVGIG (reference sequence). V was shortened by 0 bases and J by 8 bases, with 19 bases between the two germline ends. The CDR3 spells CAWSVRQGTVTEKLFF. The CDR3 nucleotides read TGTGCCTGGAGTGTTAGGCAGGGAACGGTTACCGAAAAACTGTTTTTT.

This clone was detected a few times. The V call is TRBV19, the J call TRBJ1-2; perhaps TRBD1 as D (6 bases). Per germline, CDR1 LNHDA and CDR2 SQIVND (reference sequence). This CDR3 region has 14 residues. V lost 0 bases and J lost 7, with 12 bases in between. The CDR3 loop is CASSIDLQGGGYTF. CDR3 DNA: TGTGCCAGTAGTATAGATCTACAGGGTGGTGGCTACACCTTC.

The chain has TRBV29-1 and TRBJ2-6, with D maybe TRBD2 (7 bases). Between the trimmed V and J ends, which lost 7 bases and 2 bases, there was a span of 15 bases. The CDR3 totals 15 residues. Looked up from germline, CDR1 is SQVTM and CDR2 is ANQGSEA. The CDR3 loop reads CSAIKGGAGANVLTF. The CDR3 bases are TGCAGCGCCATTAAGGGGGGGGCTGGGGCCAACGTCCTGACTTTC.

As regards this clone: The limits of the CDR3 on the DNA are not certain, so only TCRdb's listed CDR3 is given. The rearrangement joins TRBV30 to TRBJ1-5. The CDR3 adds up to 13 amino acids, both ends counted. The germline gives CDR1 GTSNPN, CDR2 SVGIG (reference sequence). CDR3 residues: CAWSVSSGQPQHF.

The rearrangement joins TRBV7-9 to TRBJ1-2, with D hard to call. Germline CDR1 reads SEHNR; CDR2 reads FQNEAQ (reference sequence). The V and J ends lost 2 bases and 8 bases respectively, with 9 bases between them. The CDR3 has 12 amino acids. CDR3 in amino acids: CASSLNTVGYTF. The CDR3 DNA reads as TGTGCCAGCAGCTTAAATACAGTAGGCTACACCTTC.

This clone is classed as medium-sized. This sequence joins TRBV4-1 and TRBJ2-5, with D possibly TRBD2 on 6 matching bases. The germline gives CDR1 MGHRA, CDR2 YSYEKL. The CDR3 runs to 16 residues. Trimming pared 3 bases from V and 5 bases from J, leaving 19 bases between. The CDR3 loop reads CASSQPEGFRIETQYF. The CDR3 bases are TGCGCCAGCAGCCAGCCGGAGGGGTTTCGTATCGAGACCCAGTACTTC.

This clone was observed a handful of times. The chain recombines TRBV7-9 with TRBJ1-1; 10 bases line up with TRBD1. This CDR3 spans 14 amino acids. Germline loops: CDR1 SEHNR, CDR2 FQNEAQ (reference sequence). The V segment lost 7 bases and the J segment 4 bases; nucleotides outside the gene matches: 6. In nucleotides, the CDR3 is TGTGCCAGCATCCCGGGACAGGGGATCACTGAAGCTTTCTTT. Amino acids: CASIPGQGITEAFF.

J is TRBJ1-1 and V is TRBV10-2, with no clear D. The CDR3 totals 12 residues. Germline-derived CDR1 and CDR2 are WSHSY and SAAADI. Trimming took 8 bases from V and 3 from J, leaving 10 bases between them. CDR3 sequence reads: CASRQVDTEAFF. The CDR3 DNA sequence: TGCGCCAGCCGGCAGGTCGACACTGAAGCTTTCTTT.

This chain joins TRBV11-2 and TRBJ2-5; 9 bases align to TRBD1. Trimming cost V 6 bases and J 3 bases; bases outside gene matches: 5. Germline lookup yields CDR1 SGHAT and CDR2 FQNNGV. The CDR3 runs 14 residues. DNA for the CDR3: TGTGCCAGCAGGGCCGGGACAGGGAAAGAGACCCAGTACTTC. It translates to CASRAGTGKETQYF.

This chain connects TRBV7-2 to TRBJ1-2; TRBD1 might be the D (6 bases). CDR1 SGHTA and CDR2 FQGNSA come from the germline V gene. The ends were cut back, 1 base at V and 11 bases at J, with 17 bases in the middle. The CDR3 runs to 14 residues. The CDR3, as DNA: TGTGCCAGCAGCTTAGGGGGGCCCTCCCTAGGGTACACCTTC. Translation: CASSLGGPSLGYTF. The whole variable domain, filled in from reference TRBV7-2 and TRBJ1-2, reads GAGVSQSPSNKVTEKGKDVELRCDPISGHTALYWYRQSLGQGLEFLIYFQGNSAPDKSGLPSDRFSAERTGGSVSTLTIQRTQQEDSAVYLCASSLGGPSLGYTFGSGTRLTVV.

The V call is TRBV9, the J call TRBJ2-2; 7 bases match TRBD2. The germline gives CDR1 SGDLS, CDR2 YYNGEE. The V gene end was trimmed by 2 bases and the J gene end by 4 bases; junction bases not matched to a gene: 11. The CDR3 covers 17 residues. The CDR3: CASSVKRGRSGTGELFF. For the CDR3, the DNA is TGTGCCAGCAGCGTCAAGCGGGGACGGTCGGGCACCGGGGAGCTGTTTTTT. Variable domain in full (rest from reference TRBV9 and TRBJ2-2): DSGVTQTPKHLITATGQRVTLRCSPRSGDLSVYWYQQSLDQGLQFLIQYYNGEERAKGNILERFSAQQFPDLHSELNLSSLELGDSALYFCASSVKRGRSGTGELFFGEGSRLTVL.

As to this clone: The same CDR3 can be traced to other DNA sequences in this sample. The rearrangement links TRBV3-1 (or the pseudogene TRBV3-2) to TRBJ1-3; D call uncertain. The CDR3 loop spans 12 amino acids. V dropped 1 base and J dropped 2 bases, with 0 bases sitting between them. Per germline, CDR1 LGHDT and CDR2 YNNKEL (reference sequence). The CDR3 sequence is CASSQAGNTIYF. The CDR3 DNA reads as TGTGCCAGCAGCCAAGCTGGAAACACCATATATTTT.

CDR3 loop: CAITRGFGTEAFF. The CDR3 DNA sequence: TGTGCCATCACCCGGGGCTTCGGGACTGAAGCTTTCTTT. V is TRBV10-3 and J is TRBJ1-1; D might be TRBD1 (5 bases). Germline-derived CDR1 and CDR2 are ENHRY and SYGVKD. V gave up 7 bases and J gave up 5 bases, with 14 bases separating them. This CDR3 is built from 13 residues.

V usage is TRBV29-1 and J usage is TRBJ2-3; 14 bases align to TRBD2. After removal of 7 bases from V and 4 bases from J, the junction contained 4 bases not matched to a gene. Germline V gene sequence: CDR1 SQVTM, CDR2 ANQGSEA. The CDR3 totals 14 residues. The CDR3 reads CSATSGGASDTQYF. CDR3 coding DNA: TGCAGCGCGACTAGCGGGGGGGCATCAGATACGCAGTATTTT.

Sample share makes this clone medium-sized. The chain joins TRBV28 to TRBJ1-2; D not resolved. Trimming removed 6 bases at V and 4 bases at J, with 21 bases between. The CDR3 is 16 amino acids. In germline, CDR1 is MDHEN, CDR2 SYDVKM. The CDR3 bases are TGTGCCAGCAGCCCCTTACTCCAGGCAGGAGGCTATGGCTACACCTTC. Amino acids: CASSPLLQAGGYGYTF.